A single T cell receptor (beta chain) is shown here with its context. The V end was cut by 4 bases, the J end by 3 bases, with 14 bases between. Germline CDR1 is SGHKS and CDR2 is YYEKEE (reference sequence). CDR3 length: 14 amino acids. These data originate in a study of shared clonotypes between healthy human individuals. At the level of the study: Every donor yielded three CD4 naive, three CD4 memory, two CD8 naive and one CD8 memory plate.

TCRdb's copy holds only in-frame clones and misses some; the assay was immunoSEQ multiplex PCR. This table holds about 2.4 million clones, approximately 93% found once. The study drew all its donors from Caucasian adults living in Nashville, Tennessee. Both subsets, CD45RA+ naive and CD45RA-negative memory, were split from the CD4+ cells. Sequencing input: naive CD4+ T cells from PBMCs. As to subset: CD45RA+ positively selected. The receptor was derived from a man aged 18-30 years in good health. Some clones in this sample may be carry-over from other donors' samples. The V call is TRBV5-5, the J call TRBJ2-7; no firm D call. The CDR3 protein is CASSPSPSVYEQYF. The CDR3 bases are TGTGCCAGCAGCCCCTCGCCTAGTGTCTACGAGCAGTACTTC.